These T cell receptor beta chains were read from a single sample in a study of blood T cell dynamics during melanoma immunotherapy. Sequenced by immunoSEQ multiplex PCR; TCRdb stores in-frame clones only, minus some. This sample has 12,000 or so clones; 85% to 90% occur once, and the top ten carry around 3.3%. The sequenced sample was blood, obtained from a patient treated with checkpoint blockade. The source of these receptors is a human donor with melanoma. Both conserved end residues are part of each CDR3. Each record gives: J gene, V gene, clone size, D gene, CDR3 DNA, CDR3 protein. D genes are given only for firm matches. Where a row states a size, it is once, few, many or the class of an expanded clone; other rows omit it.

TRBJ2-7	TRBV19	NA	TRBD1	TGTGCCACCACGGCCGGGACAGGGTTTCTCTACGAGCAGTACTTC	CATTAGTGFLYEQYF
TRBJ2-2	TRBV7-9	once	NA	TGTGCCAGCAGCCCTACGCCGAACACCGGGGAGCTGTTTTTT	CASSPTPNTGELFF
TRBJ1-2	TRBV7-2	NA	NA	TGTGCCAGCAGCTTAGACTATGGCTACACCTTC	CASSLDYGYTF
TRBJ2-7	TRBV27	NA	NA	TGTGCCAGCAGTCAGACAGCAGGTCATTACGAGCAGTACTTC	CASSQTAGHYEQYF
TRBJ1-1	TRBV5-1	NA	NA	TGCGCCAGCAGAGGGGGGAGCAGTGAAGCTTTCTTT	CASRGGSSEAFF
TRBJ2-1	TRBV13	NA	NA	TGTGCCAGCAGCCGGGATAGCCGGTGGAATGAGCAGTTCTTC	CASSRDSRWNEQFF
TRBJ2-7	TRBV10-2	once	NA	TGCGCCAGCAGTCCTGGGTGGGGCTACGAGCAGTACTTC	CASSPGWGYEQYF
TRBJ1-1	TRBV27	NA	TRBD1	TGTGCCAGCGGAGACAGGGGGGTTACTGAAGCTTTCTTT	CASGDRGVTEAFF
TRBJ1-1	TRBV20-1	NA	NA	TGCAGTGCTAGTGGGGGGGGTGACGCTTTCTTT	CSASGGGDAFF
TRBJ2-7	TRBV18	NA	TRBD1	TGTGCCAGCTCACCCAGCAGGACAGGGGTGAGCGAGCAGTACTTC	CASSPSRTGVSEQYF
TRBJ1-1	TRBV7-2	NA	NA	TGTGCCAGCAGCGCGGATCTCCGCACTGAAGCTTTCTTT	CASSADLRTEAFF
TRBJ1-1	TRBV27	NA	NA	TGTGCCAGCAGTTTATCCACAGTGTATCCCGAAGCTTTCTTT	CASSLSTVYPEAFF
TRBJ1-3	TRBV28	NA	NA	TGTGCCAGCAGTTTAGGGGGGGGAAACACCATATATTTT	CASSLGGGNTIYF
TRBJ1-1	TRBV7-2	NA	TRBD1	TGTGCCAGCAGCGTACGACAGGGTGTTACTGAAGCTTTCTTT	CASSVRQGVTEAFF
TRBJ2-1	TRBV7-2	once	TRBD2	TGTGCCAGCAGCTTAGGCCTGACTAGCGGGAGAAATGAGCAGTTCTTC	CASSLGLTSGRNEQFF
TRBJ2-3	TRBV2	NA	NA	TGTGCCAGCAGTGAAGAGAACTGGCAGTATTTT	CASSEENWQYF
TRBJ1-2	TRBV7-9	NA	NA	TGTGCCAGCAGCTTAGACCAGGGCCATGGCTACACCTTC	CASSLDQGHGYTF
TRBJ1-2	TRBV7-6	NA	NA	TGTGCCAGCAGGTCAGGGGCTGGTGGCTACACCTTC	CASRSGAGGYTF
TRBJ1-2	TRBV5-1	NA	TRBD1	TGCGCCAGCAGCTTCGACGACAGGGGAGGGCTCACCTTC	CASSFDDRGGLTF
TRBJ1-2	TRBV10-3	NA	NA	TGTGCCACCCAAGACAGTAACTATGGCTACACCTTC	CATQDSNYGYTF